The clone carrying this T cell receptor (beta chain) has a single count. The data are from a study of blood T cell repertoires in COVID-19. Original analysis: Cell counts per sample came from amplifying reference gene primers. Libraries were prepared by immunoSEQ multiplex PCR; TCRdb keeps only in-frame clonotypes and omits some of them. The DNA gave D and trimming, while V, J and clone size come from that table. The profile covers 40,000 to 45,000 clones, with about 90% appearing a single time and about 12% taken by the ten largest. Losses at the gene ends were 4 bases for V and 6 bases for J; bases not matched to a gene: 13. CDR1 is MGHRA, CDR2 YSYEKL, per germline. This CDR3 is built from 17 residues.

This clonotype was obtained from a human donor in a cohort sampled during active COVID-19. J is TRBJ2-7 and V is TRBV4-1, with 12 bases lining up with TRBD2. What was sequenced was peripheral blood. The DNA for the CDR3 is TGCGCCAGCAGCCGCGGACTAGCGGGACTTCTTCTGAGCGAGCAGTACTTC. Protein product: CASSRGLAGLLLSEQYF.